This TCR beta chain was observed in a study of blood T cell repertoires in COVID-19. Study context: T cells, B-cell-depleted T cells, or PBMCs supplied cDNA or gDNA.

Measured with immunoSEQ multiplex PCR; TCRdb has only the in-frame clones, and not every one. The table includes hundreds of thousands of clones, 85% to 90% detected once. All enrollees were about 18 to 90 years old and from about two dozen US areas. The CDR3 has 14 amino acids. Per the germline V gene, CDR1 is SEHNR and CDR2 is FQNEAQ (reference sequence). V shed 4 bases, J shed 4 bases, and the junction held 4 bases outside the gene matches. The sequencing sample was made of PBMCs or T cells enriched from blood (not recorded which). The chain combines TRBV7-9 with TRBJ2-1; 7 nucleotides match TRBD1. This clonotype originated in a man aged 30-40 years who had recovered from COVID-19. The CDR3, as DNA: TGTGCCAGCAGCTCGAAGGGGGCATACAATGAGCAGTTCTTC. This translates into CASSSKGAYNEQFF. Full variable domain (missing parts from reference TRBV7-9 and TRBJ2-1): DTGVSQNPRHKITKRGQNVTFRCDPISEHNRLYWYRQTLGQGPEFLTYFQNEAQLEKSRLLSDRFSAERPKGSFSTLEIQRTEQGDSAMYLCASSSKGAYNEQFFGPGTRLTVL.